A selection of T cell receptor beta chains follows, all from one sample in a study of T cells in Graves' hyperthyroidism and ophthalmopathy. One entry per CDR3 protein results from TCRdb running MiXCR on the multiplex PCR reads. The sample has some 800,000 distinct CDR3 sequences; about two fifths are singletons. Sequenced input: blood. These receptors were collected from a man aged 18 to 35 with Graves' hyperthyroidism. The CDR3 runs from the conserved cysteine through the conserved F or W. A D gene is named only where the DNA matches it firmly. Not every row has a clone size; where given, it reads once, few, many or a size class.

J: TRBJ1-2; D: -; size: -; V: TRBV7-9; CDR3: CASSLEGNRDYGYTF; DNA: TGTGCCAGCAGCTTAGAGGGGAACAGGGACTATGGCTACACCTTC
J: TRBJ2-7; D: TRBD2; size: -; V: TRBV9; CDR3: CASSPRERGYEQYF; DNA: TGTGCCAGCTCACCTCGAGAGCGGGGCTACGAGCAGTACTTC
J: TRBJ2-7; D: -; size: few; V: TRBV20-1; CDR3: CSASTSSYEQYF; DNA: TGCAGTGCCTCGACTAGCTCCTACGAGCAGTACTTC
J: TRBJ2-5; D: TRBD2; size: few; V: TRBV7-2; CDR3: CASSSRSGGETQYF; DNA: TGTGCCAGCAGTTCAAGGAGCGGGGGAGAGACCCAGTACTTC
J: TRBJ2-7; D: TRBD2; size: -; V: TRBV20-1; CDR3: CSASPGTSVLYEQYF; DNA: TGCAGTGCTAGCCCAGGGACTAGCGTTCTTTACGAGCAGTACTTC
J: TRBJ1-4; D: -; size: -; V: TRBV7-2; CDR3: CASSLDKGEEKLFF; DNA: TGTGCCAGCAGCTTAGATAAAGGGGAAGAAAAACTGTTTTTT
J: TRBJ2-3; D: -; size: -; V: TRBV20-1; CDR3: CSASPGSTDTQYF; DNA: TGCAGTGCTAGCCCCGGGAGCACAGATACGCAGTATTTT
J: TRBJ1-1; D: -; size: many; V: TRBV5-4; CDR3: CASSQGQPNTEAFF; DNA: TGTGCCAGCAGCCAAGGACAGCCGAACACTGAAGCTTTCTTT
J: TRBJ2-7; D: -; size: many; V: TRBV5-1; CDR3: CASSLDREAYEQYF; DNA: TGCGCCAGCAGCTTGGACAGGGAAGCCTACGAGCAGTACTTC
J: TRBJ1-1; D: -; size: few; V: TRBV7-2; CDR3: CASSRSTDLNTEAFF; DNA: TGTGCCAGCAGCCGATCGACAGACTTGAACACTGAAGCTTTCTTT
J: TRBJ1-1; D: -; size: -; V: TRBV6-5; CDR3: CASSYTNNMNTEAFF; DNA: TGTGCCAGCAGTTACACGAACAACATGAACACTGAAGCTTTCTTT
J: TRBJ1-1; D: -; size: many; V: TRBV7-2; CDR3: CASSLGVNLNTEAFF; DNA: TGTGCCAGCAGCTTAGGCGTCAACCTGAACACTGAAGCTTTCTTT
J: TRBJ2-5; D: TRBD1; size: -; V: TRBV7-2; CDR3: CASSTLDREETQYF; DNA: TGTGCCAGCAGCACACTCGACAGGGAAGAGACCCAGTACTTC
J: TRBJ2-5; D: -; size: -; V: TRBV6-6; CDR3: CASSSVGKSGETQYF; DNA: TGTGCCAGCAGTTCCGTGGGGAAATCAGGAGAGACCCAGTACTTC
J: TRBJ1-2; D: TRBD1; size: few; V: TRBV12-3/TRBV12-4; CDR3: CASTFPWGRGDYGYTF; DNA: TGTGCCAGCACATTCCCCTGGGGCAGGGGGGACTATGGCTACACCTTC
J: TRBJ2-5; D: -; size: many; V: TRBV20-1; CDR3: CSATDSLQETQYF; DNA: TGCAGTGCTACGGACAGCCTCCAAGAGACCCAGTACTTC
J: TRBJ1-5; D: -; size: many; V: TRBV13; CDR3: CASSLAYDQPQHF; DNA: TGTGCCAGCAGCTTAGCTTACGATCAGCCCCAGCATTTT
J: TRBJ1-1; D: -; size: many; V: TRBV7-8; CDR3: CASGPMNTEAFF; DNA: TGTGCTTCAGGCCCCATGAACACTGAAGCTTTCTTT
J: TRBJ1-5; D: -; size: once; V: TRBV7-3; CDR3: CASSLNKGVGQPQHF; DNA: TGTGCCAGCAGCTTAAACAAGGGGGTGGGGCAGCCCCAGCATTTT
J: TRBJ1-1; D: -; size: -; V: TRBV7-2; CDR3: CASSIGATGRTGAFF; DNA: TGTGCCAGTAGTATCGGAGCGACAGGAAGGACTGGGGCTTTCTTT
J: TRBJ1-1; D: -; size: few; V: TRBV12-3/TRBV12-4; CDR3: CASRGREGPEAFF; DNA: TGTGCCAGCAGGGGCAGGGAGGGCCCTGAAGCTTTCTTT
J: TRBJ2-7; D: -; size: -; V: TRBV14; CDR3: CASSQGTLLQYF; DNA: TGTGCCAGCAGCCAAGGTACCCTACTGCAGTACTTC
J: TRBJ1-5; D: TRBD1; size: -; V: TRBV7-2; CDR3: CASSPDRGPPEPQHF; DNA: TGTGCCAGCAGCCCGGACAGGGGGCCTCCGGAGCCCCAGCATTTT
J: TRBJ1-1; D: TRBD1; size: -; V: TRBV9; CDR3: CASSKAGQGLSEAFF; DNA: TGTGCCAGCAGCAAAGCGGGACAGGGACTGTCTGAAGCTTTCTTT
J: TRBJ1-5; D: -; size: -; V: TRBV10-3; CDR3: CAISESGARQPQHF; DNA: TGTGCCATCAGTGAGTCTGGAGCGCGTCAGCCCCAGCATTTT
J: TRBJ2-5; D: -; size: many; V: TRBV25-1; CDR3: CASSDPQQETQYF; DNA: TGTGCCAGCAGTGATCCTCAACAAGAGACCCAGTACTTC
J: TRBJ1-6; D: -; size: few; V: TRBV9; CDR3: CASSPLLGDSPLHF; DNA: TGTGCCAGCAGCCCGCTTTTGGGAGATTCACCCCTCCACTTT
J: TRBJ2-5; D: -; size: few; V: TRBV11-1; CDR3: CASSYSRGETQYF; DNA: TGTGCCAGCAGTTACTCGAGGGGGGAGACCCAGTACTTC
J: TRBJ2-5; D: TRBD2; size: -; V: TRBV20-1; CDR3: CSARDGPGVGGVQETQYF; DNA: TGCAGTGCTAGAGATGGGCCAGGAGTGGGGGGGGTCCAAGAGACCCAGTACTTC
J: TRBJ1-6; D: -; size: many; V: TRBV7-2; CDR3: CASSLRAPPNSPLHF; DNA: TGTGCCAGCAGCCTAAGGGCGCCCCCGAATTCACCCCTCCACTTT
J: TRBJ2-7; D: -; size: -; V: TRBV15; CDR3: CATSRGVMGREQYF; DNA: TGTGCCACCAGCAGAGGGGTTATGGGACGCGAGCAGTACTTC
J: TRBJ1-1; D: -; size: many; V: TRBV10-3; CDR3: CAISRTEMNTEAFF; DNA: TGTGCCATCAGTCGGACAGAGATGAACACTGAAGCTTTCTTT
J: TRBJ1-2; D: TRBD1; size: many; V: TRBV19; CDR3: CASSTSLGTGVGYTF; DNA: TGTGCCAGTAGTACATCCTTGGGGACAGGGGTCGGCTACACCTTC
J: TRBJ1-3; D: TRBD1; size: few; V: TRBV2; CDR3: CASSRQGVISGNTIYF; DNA: TGTGCCAGCAGTCGACAGGGGGTGATCTCTGGAAACACCATATATTTT
J: TRBJ2-5; D: TRBD1; size: -; V: TRBV7-9; CDR3: CASSQDAGTGGETQYF; DNA: TGTGCCAGCAGCCAAGATGCCGGGACAGGGGGAGAGACCCAGTACTTC
J: TRBJ2-7; D: TRBD1; size: -; V: TRBV24-1; CDR3: CATSDSRGLREQYF; DNA: TGTGCCACCAGTGATTCCAGGGGGCTTCGGGAGCAGTACTTC
J: TRBJ1-5; D: TRBD1; size: few; V: TRBV11-2; CDR3: CASSGLTGRGGQPQHF; DNA: TGTGCCAGCAGCGGTCTGACAGGGCGAGGCGGACAGCCCCAGCATTTT
J: TRBJ1-3; D: -; size: -; V: TRBV15; CDR3: CATSRQDGDPTGNTIYF; DNA: TGTGCCACCAGCAGGCAAGATGGGGACCCGACTGGAAACACCATATATTTT
J: TRBJ1-1; D: -; size: -; V: TRBV29-1; CDR3: CSVDRGAMNTEAFF; DNA: TGCAGCGTTGACCGGGGGGCCATGAACACTGAAGCTTTCTTT
J: TRBJ1-6; D: -; size: -; V: TRBV10-3; CDR3: CAISESRDNSPLHF; DNA: TGTGCCATCAGTGAGTCTAGGGATAATTCACCCCTCCACTTT
J: TRBJ2-7; D: -; size: few; V: TRBV19; CDR3: CASSIFGRTYEQYF; DNA: TGTGCCAGTAGTATCTTTGGCAGAACCTACGAGCAGTACTTC
J: TRBJ2-7; D: -; size: many; V: TRBV7-3; CDR3: CASSSVGGGKNEQYF; DNA: TGTGCCAGCAGTTCAGTGGGGGGTGGAAAGAACGAGCAGTACTTC
J: TRBJ1-4; D: -; size: -; V: TRBV10-3; CDR3: CAISESRTGEKLFF; DNA: TGTGCCATCAGTGAGTCGAGAACAGGGGAAAAACTGTTTTTT
J: TRBJ2-7; D: -; size: -; V: TRBV7-9; CDR3: CASSPSELAYEQYF; DNA: TGTGCCAGCAGCCCTTCGGAGCTAGCGTACGAGCAGTACTTC
J: TRBJ1-1; D: TRBD1; size: -; V: TRBV19; CDR3: CASSTPTGGGRRNTEAFF; DNA: TGTGCCAGTAGTACCCCGACAGGGGGAGGCCGGAGGAACACTGAAGCTTTCTTT
J: TRBJ1-4; D: -; size: -; V: TRBV12-3/TRBV12-4; CDR3: CASSLLAGGPNEKLFF; DNA: TGTGCCAGCAGTTTACTAGCGGGAGGTCCTAATGAAAAACTGTTTTTT
J: TRBJ2-7; D: TRBD1; size: many; V: TRBV2; CDR3: CARAGQGANHEQYF; DNA: TGTGCCAGAGCGGGACAGGGGGCGAACCACGAGCAGTACTTC
J: TRBJ1-6; D: TRBD1; size: -; V: TRBV15; CDR3: CATSSRQGGNQPLHF; DNA: TGTGCCACCAGCAGTCGACAGGGCGGCAATCAGCCCCTCCACTTT
J: TRBJ2-2; D: TRBD1; size: few; V: TRBV29-1; CDR3: CSVEEQGANTGELFF; DNA: TGCAGCGTTGAGGAACAGGGGGCGAACACCGGGGAGCTGTTTTTT
J: TRBJ2-7; D: TRBD1; size: few; V: TRBV5-1; CDR3: CASSVGTGQGEQYF; DNA: TGCGCCAGCAGCGTCGGGACAGGCCAAGGGGAGCAGTACTTC
J: TRBJ1-4; D: TRBD1; size: -; V: TRBV2; CDR3: CASRLTGGTHSEKLFF; DNA: TGTGCCAGCAGGTTGACAGGGGGGACCCATAGTGAAAAACTGTTTTTT
J: TRBJ1-1; D: TRBD1; size: many; V: TRBV29-1; CDR3: CSASGTAEGGEAFF; DNA: TGCAGCGCAAGCGGGACAGCTGAAGGGGGTGAAGCTTTCTTT
J: TRBJ2-7; D: -; size: -; V: TRBV7-2; CDR3: CASSLGLSRHF; DNA: TGTGCCAGCAGCTTAGGACTCTCTAGGCACTTC
J: TRBJ2-5; D: TRBD1; size: once; V: TRBV7-2; CDR3: CASSFSAWDREIETQYF; DNA: TGTGCCAGCAGCTTTAGTGCCTGGGACAGGGAGATTGAGACCCAGTACTTC
J: TRBJ2-7; D: TRBD2; size: -; V: TRBV7-2; CDR3: CASSLGGASGSSDEQYF; DNA: TGTGCCAGCAGCTTAGGAGGGGCTAGCGGGAGTAGCGACGAGCAGTACTTC
J: TRBJ1-1; D: -; size: -; V: TRBV4-3; CDR3: CASSQEGGTYAFF; DNA: TGCGCCAGCAGCCAGGAGGGGGGGACGTACGCTTTCTTT
J: TRBJ1-1; D: TRBD1; size: -; V: TRBV6-5; CDR3: CASSLRQGKATEAFF; DNA: TGTGCCAGCAGTCTACGACAGGGAAAAGCCACTGAAGCTTTCTTT
J: TRBJ2-5; D: -; size: many; V: TRBV7-2; CDR3: CASSLNAGRKTQYF; DNA: TGTGCCAGCAGCTTAAACGCAGGAAGGAAGACCCAGTACTTC
J: TRBJ1-2; D: -; size: few; V: TRBV12-3/TRBV12-4; CDR3: CASSFLQAYGYTF; DNA: TGTGCCAGCAGTTTTTTACAGGCCTATGGCTACACCTTC
J: TRBJ1-1; D: -; size: -; V: TRBV10-3; CDR3: CASGQSEAFF; DNA: TGTGCCAGTGGACAGTCTGAAGCTTTCTTT